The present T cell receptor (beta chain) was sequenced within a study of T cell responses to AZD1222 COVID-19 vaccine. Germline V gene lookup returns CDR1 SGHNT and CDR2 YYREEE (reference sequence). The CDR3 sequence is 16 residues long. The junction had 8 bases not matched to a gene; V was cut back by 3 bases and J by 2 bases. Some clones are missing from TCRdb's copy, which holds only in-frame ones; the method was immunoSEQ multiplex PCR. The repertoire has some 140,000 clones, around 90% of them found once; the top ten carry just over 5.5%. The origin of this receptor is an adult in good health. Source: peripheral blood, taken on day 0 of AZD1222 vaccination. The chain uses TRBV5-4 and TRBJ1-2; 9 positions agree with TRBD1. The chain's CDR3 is CASSSRRGQGNYGYTF. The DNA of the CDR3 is TGTGCCAGCAGCTCGCGGAGGGGACAGGGCAACTATGGCTACACCTTC.